A single sample gave rise to the 3 T cell receptor beta chains below, sequenced in a study of low-dose radiotherapy and immunotherapy resistance in tumors. First-strand cDNA relied on TRAV- and TRBV-specific primers spanning alpha and beta chains. PCR amplification of the TCRs was performed with Phusion for 20 PCR cycles, and it relied on a constant-region primer together with a V-primer adapter. Via MiXCR, TCRdb re-called the reads, giving one row per CDR3 protein. The data show nearly 95,000 distinct CDR3 sequences, with just under 9.5% seen just once and more than 0.85% held by the top ten. The time point: before trial treatment. The sequences come from PBMCs, collected before treatment. The receptors derive from a male donor with prostate cancer.

This clonotype was detected many times. The V call is TRBV2, the J call TRBJ2-1; 8 nucleotides align to TRBD2. Per the germline V gene, CDR1 is SNHLY and CDR2 is FYNNEI. The CDR3 has 15 amino acids. V lost 4 bases, J lost 5 bases, and 7 bases stayed unmatched. The CDR3 coding sequence is TGTGCCAGCAGTGCCACTAGCGGTTCCCACAATGAGCAGTTCTTC. It translates to CASSATSGSHNEQFF. Variable domain in full (rest from reference TRBV2 and TRBJ2-1): EPEVTQTPSHQVTQMGQEVILRCVPISNHLYFYWYRQILGQKVEFLVSFYNNEISEKSEIFDDQFSVERPDGSNFTLKIRSTKLEDSAMYFCASSATSGSHNEQFFGPGTRLTVL.

With respect to this clonotype: A far larger clone lies a single base away; this is likely a read error. V usage is TRBV6-6 and J usage is TRBJ2-1; maybe TRBD2 (5 bases). The CDR3 length is 15 residues. Germline V gene lookup returns CDR1 MNHNY and CDR2 SVGAGI (reference sequence). The CDR3 region has the DNA TGTGCCATCAGTGAAGAGGAGGCCGCCTACAATGAGCAGTTCTTC. It translates to CAISEEEAAYNEQFF.

This clonotype showed up many times. The gene calls are TRBV28 and TRBJ1-1, with 9 bases identical to TRBD1. Germline CDR1 and CDR2: MDHEN and SYDVKM. The junction had 12 bases not matched to a gene; V was cut back by 6 bases and J by 7 bases. CDR3 length: 15 amino acids. CDR3 in DNA: TGTGCCAGCAGCAGACTGGACAGGGGAAAAAGTGAAGCTTTCTTT. This gives the protein CASSRLDRGKSEAFF.